Detailed here is one T cell receptor (beta chain). Its specificity is unknown. This entry comes from a study of T cell responses to AZD1222 COVID-19 vaccine. Looking at the study overall: Analyses pooled second doses at about 4 or about 12 weeks. Study outcomes and limitations: Targets within unmutated variant regions were reportedly found for nearly half of spike-specific TCRs.

There are 14 residues in the CDR3. Germline V gene lookup returns CDR1 SGDLS and CDR2 YYNGEE. V was shortened by 4 bases and J by 3 bases, with 12 bases between the two germline ends. Produced via immunoSEQ multiplex PCR; TCRdb's table is partial and in-frame only. The sample lists over 90,000 clones, about 90% seen once, with 4% to 5.5% in the top ten. The specimen was peripheral blood, collected on day 0 of AZD1222 vaccination. This rearrangement joins TRBV9 to TRBJ2-3; weak D call: TRBD1 (6 bases). This TCR derives from an adult in good health. The CDR3 region has the DNA TGTGCCAGCAGCCCAGGGGCTGGGACAGATACGCAGTATTTT. As protein: CASSPGAGTDTQYF.